This is a list of T cell receptor beta chains from one sample in a study of Graves' ophthalmopathy and Graves' hyperthyroidism. TCRdb called the multiplex PCR reads again in MiXCR, with one record for every CDR3 protein. Of 350,000 or so distinct CDR3 sequences in the sample, about a sixth were seen once. Sequencing input: peripheral blood. These receptors were collected from an adult man with Graves' ophthalmopathy. CDR3s include the opening cysteine and the closing phenylalanine or tryptophan. A D gene is named only where the DNA matches it firmly. Some rows have no size entry. The others give once, few or many, or a class for an expanded clone.

d_call,v_call,clone_size,j_call,cdr3_aa,cdr3_nt
TRBD2,TRBV9,many,TRBJ2-3,CASSGGTSGGLSTDTQYF,TGTGCCAGCAGCGGAGGGACTAGCGGGGGCCTTAGCACAGATACGCAGTATTTT
TRBD2,TRBV20-1,many,TRBJ2-2,CSAREFLAGNTGELFF,TGCAGTGCTAGAGAGTTTCTAGCGGGGAACACCGGGGAGCTGTTTTTT
TRBD1,TRBV20-1,-,TRBJ2-5,CSARQGAPLKTQYF,TGCAGTGCTAGGCAGGGGGCGCCCCTTAAGACCCAGTACTTC
-,TRBV30,many,TRBJ2-7,CAWSVQDNYEQYF,TGTGCCTGGAGTGTACAAGACAACTACGAGCAGTACTTC
-,TRBV3-1,many,TRBJ1-5,CASSQGAGRGNQPQHF,TGTGCCAGCAGCCAGGGCGCTGGGCGCGGCAATCAGCCCCAGCATTTT
-,TRBV6-2/TRBV6-3,many,TRBJ1-1,CASSYSPVLLNTEAFF,TGTGCCAGCAGTTACTCGCCGGTACTGCTGAACACTGAAGCTTTCTTT
-,TRBV19,many,TRBJ2-7,CASSQRALAYEQYF,TGTGCCAGTAGCCAACGCGCCCTAGCGTACGAGCAGTACTTC
-,TRBV7-2,many,TRBJ2-3,CASSYLWGDTQYF,TGTGCCAGCAGCTACCTTTGGGGTGATACGCAGTATTTT
-,TRBV5-1,many,TRBJ1-2,CASSLQDSYGYTF,TGCGCCAGCAGCTTGCAGGACAGCTATGGCTACACCTTC
-,TRBV6-1,few,TRBJ1-1,CATLTGTNTEAFF,TGTGCCACCCTTACAGGGACCAACACTGAAGCTTTCTTT
-,TRBV11-3,many,TRBJ2-2,CASSLWVAGELFF,TGTGCCAGCAGCTTATGGGTCGCCGGGGAGCTGTTTTTT
-,TRBV6-2/TRBV6-3,many,TRBJ2-4,CASSYSRFQGAKNIQYF,TGTGCCAGCAGTTACTCGAGGTTTCAGGGAGCCAAAAACATTCAGTACTTC
-,TRBV6-2/TRBV6-3,many,TRBJ2-2,CASRPYGGLNTGELFF,TGTGCCAGCAGACCTTACGGGGGACTGAACACCGGGGAGCTGTTTTTT
TRBD1,TRBV7-9,many,TRBJ2-5,CASSLARTGKETQYF,TGTGCCAGCAGCTTAGCGAGGACAGGGAAAGAGACCCAGTACTTC
TRBD2,TRBV24-1,many,TRBJ2-5,CATRASGGGETQYF,TGTGCCACCAGAGCTAGCGGCGGGGGAGAGACCCAGTACTTC
-,TRBV30,-,TRBJ2-2,CACILDFNTGELFF,TGTGCCTGTATACTCGACTTCAACACCGGGGAGCTGTTTTTT